This T cell receptor beta chain was sequenced for a study of cytomegalovirus exposure and HLA in healthy donors. Study conclusions and caveats: The study put 150 to 200 TCR beta chains on its list as cytomegalovirus-associated. Earlier analysis found most TCR beta V segments productive about 90% or about 30% of the time. A later analysis linked a missense DCLRE1C variant to TCR beta V- and J-gene trimming.

The PCR used 60 Vbeta and 13 Jbeta primers. Measured with immunoSEQ multiplex PCR; TCRdb has only the in-frame clones, and not every one. The data contain roughly 87,000 clones, over 60% of them singletons. The trim removed 7 bases at V and 5 bases at J, leaving 9 bases unmatched. The CDR3 sequence is 14 residues long. Germline assignment: CDR1 SNHLY and CDR2 FYNNEI. At sampling all donors were nominally healthy, likely with unrecorded immune exposures. With respect to this clone: Antigen specificity is unknown.

This chain connects TRBV2 to TRBJ2-3; 7 bases align to TRBD1. The source material was PBMCs. The receptor was derived from a man in his sixties in good health and CMV-seronegative. This chain's CDR3 is CASTGRGMGDTQYF. CDR3 DNA: TGTGCCAGCACCGGCAGGGGGATGGGAGATACGCAGTATTTT.